This passage covers 18 T cell receptor beta chains from one sample sequenced in a study of T cell responses to AZD1222 COVID-19 vaccine. TCRdb's copy holds only in-frame clones and misses some; the assay was immunoSEQ multiplex PCR. The sample has around 90,000 clones, 80% to 90% seen once. The material was peripheral blood, obtained on day 0 of AZD1222 vaccination. Receptors originate from an adult in good health.

The CDR3 reads CASSYSIGGTYGYTF. The CDR3 DNA sequence: TGTGCCAGCAGTTACTCGATCGGGGGTACCTATGGCTACACCTTC. The chain recombines TRBV6-5 with TRBJ1-2; a possible D gene is TRBD1 (5 bases). The germline V gene encodes CDR1 MNHEY and CDR2 SVGAGI. V was trimmed by 0 bases and J by 4 bases, leaving 12 bases between them. The CDR3 has 15 residues.

This chain uses TRBV5-1 with TRBJ1-1, with D unclear. This CDR3 comprises 13 residues. Trimming removed 2 bases from V and 6 bases from J, with 11 bases in between. The V gene's germline CDR1 is SGHRS and CDR2 YFSETQ. The CDR3 region has the DNA TGCGCCAGCAGCTTCCTCGTGAGCGCTGAAGCTTTCTTT. It codes for CASSFLVSAEAFF. The variable domain in full, with the rest retrieved from reference TRBV5-1 and TRBJ1-1, is KAGVTQTPRYLIKTRGQQVTLSCSPISGHRSVSWYQQTPGQGLQFLFEYFSETQRNKGNFPGRFSGRQFSNSRSEMNVSTLELGDSALYLCASSFLVSAEAFFGQGTRLTVV.

The chain employs TRBV6-5 and TRBJ1-3; the D is unclear. Per the germline V gene, CDR1 is MNHEY and CDR2 is SVGAGI. The CDR3 spans 16 residues. V shed 2 bases and J shed 0 bases, with 11 bases lying between them. The CDR3: CASSYTRTSSGNTIYF. In nucleotides, the CDR3 is TGTGCCAGCAGTTACACCCGGACTTCCTCTGGAAACACCATATATTTT.

The rearrangement links TRBV30 to TRBJ1-2; 9 bases map to TRBD1. Germline values: CDR1 GTSNPN, CDR2 SVGIG (reference sequence). J lost 6 bases, V lost 3 bases, and 11 bases had no gene match. The CDR3 is 15 amino acids. The CDR3: CAWRTKTGGLNGYTF. The CDR3 bases are TGTGCCTGGAGGACTAAAACAGGGGGCTTAAATGGCTACACCTTC.

The rearrangement links TRBV4-1 to TRBJ1-4; D not certain. Germline V gene data show CDR1 as MGHRA and CDR2 as YSYEKL. CDR3 length: 15 amino acids. The ends were cut back, 4 bases at V and 0 bases at J, with 9 bases in the middle. The chain's CDR3 is CASSPTYATNEKLFF. The CDR3 DNA sequence: TGCGCCAGCAGCCCAACTTATGCAACTAATGAAAAACTGTTTTTT.

The chain uses TRBV7-8 and TRBJ1-5; D might be TRBD1 (6 bases). CDR1 and CDR2 (germline): SGHVS, FQNEAQ. Between the trimmed V and J ends, which lost 5 bases and 5 bases, there was a span of 22 bases. The CDR3 consists of 17 residues. CDR3 DNA: TGTGCCAGCAGCGAGAACCCGGTGAGACAGGTTTATCAGCCCCAGCATTTT. It yields the protein CASSENPVRQVYQPQHF. Supplemented by reference TRBV7-8 and TRBJ1-5, the full variable domain reads GAGVSQSPRYKVAKRGQDVALRCDPISGHVSLFWYQQALGQGPEFLTYFQNEAQLDKSGLPSDRFFAERPEGSVSTLKIQRTQQEDSAVYLCASSENPVRQVYQPQHFGDGTRLSIL.

The chain joins TRBV19 to TRBJ2-4; 10 nucleotides line up with TRBD1. J lost 6 bases, V lost 4 bases, and 18 bases had no gene match. This CDR3 comprises 19 residues. CDR1 LNHDA and CDR2 SQIVND come from the germline V gene (reference sequence). The CDR3 region has the DNA TGTGCCAGTAGTAACCGTGGAATCGGGACAGGGGCGAAGGGAAACATTCAGTACTTC. Translation: CASSNRGIGTGAKGNIQYF.

The V gene is TRBV5-8, the J gene TRBJ1-5; D may be TRBD1 (6 bases). The CDR3 extends over 14 amino acids. Deletions cut 0 bases from V and 5 bases from J, with 9 bases between. CDR1 and CDR2 (germline): SGHTS, YDEGEE. The CDR3 sequence is CASSLDRAYQPQHF. The CDR3 coding sequence is TGTGCCAGCAGCTTGGACAGGGCATATCAGCCCCAGCATTTT.

Only one count was recorded for this clone. This chain uses TRBV7-2 with TRBJ2-7; D gene uncertain. Trimming removed 8 bases at V and 6 bases at J, with 20 bases between. The CDR3 is 14 amino acids. The germline gives CDR1 SGHTA, CDR2 FQGNSA. The DNA of the CDR3 is TGTGCCAGCTCCCCCTACTACCGCTCGGGCGAGCAGTACTTC. It codes for CASSPYYRSGEQYF.

The chain combines TRBV5-6 with TRBJ1-1, with D hard to call. The CDR3 extends over 14 amino acids. From germline, CDR1 is SGHDT and CDR2 YYEEEE. Trimming cost V 0 bases and J 0 bases, with 6 bases left between them. CDR3 nucleotides: TGTGCCAGCAGCTTGGACAGTCTGAACACTGAAGCTTTCTTT. This encodes CASSLDSLNTEAFF. Full variable domain (missing parts from reference TRBV5-6 and TRBJ1-1): DAGVTQSPTHLIKTRGQQVTLRCSPKSGHDTVSWYQQALGQGPQFIFQYYEEEERQRGNFPDRFSGHQFPNYSSELNVNALLLGDSALYLCASSLDSLNTEAFFGQGTRLTVV.

This clone was found once. The rearrangement uses TRBV20-1 and TRBJ1-2; D is ambiguous. CDR3 length: 11 amino acids. Germline V gene sequence: CDR1 DFQATT, CDR2 SNEGSKA (reference sequence). The ends were cut back, 0 bases at V and 14 bases at J, with 13 bases in the middle. For the CDR3, the DNA is TGCAGTGCTAGAGATCGTGGAACGGGAACCTTC. Translation gives CSARDRGTGTF.

V and J are TRBV7-9 and TRBJ2-1; 8 nucleotides agree with TRBD1. This CDR3 comprises 12 residues. Germline V gene lookup returns CDR1 SEHNR and CDR2 FQNEAQ (reference sequence). Losses at the gene ends were 5 bases for V and 9 bases for J; bases not matched to a gene: 3. In DNA form, the CDR3 reads TGTGCCAGCAGCCGACAGGGGCGTGAGCAGTTCTTC. Amino acid sequence: CASSRQGREQFF.

This rearrangement joins TRBV5-1 to TRBJ2-5, with TRBD1 matching over 8 bases. CDR1 is SGHRS and CDR2 is YFSETQ in the germline V gene. This CDR3 comprises 15 residues. Trimming at V came to 3 bases and at J to 5 bases, leaving 9 bases not matched to a gene. The CDR3 is CASSSTSGGAETQYF. CDR3 DNA sequence: TGCGCCAGCAGCTCAACCTCAGGGGGCGCGGAGACCCAGTACTTC.

The chain has TRBV28 and TRBJ1-1, with 9 bases fitting TRBD1. The CDR3 extends over 15 amino acids. The V and J ends lost 6 bases and 3 bases, in that order; junction bases with no gene match: 8. Germline values: CDR1 MDHEN, CDR2 SYDVKM. CDR3 in amino acids: CASREHGQGYTEAFF. The CDR3 DNA reads TGTGCCAGCAGAGAACACGGACAGGGGTACACTGAAGCTTTCTTT.

The genes are TRBV12-3 or TRBV12-4 and TRBJ1-3; no clear D. The CDR3 totals 12 residues. The V gene lost 7 bases and the J gene lost 4 bases, with 8 bases spanning the gap. DNA for the CDR3: TGTGCCAGCACCATACAGGGAAACACCATATATTTT. Protein product: CASTIQGNTIYF.

This clone has just one count. The chain carries TRBV5-1 and TRBJ2-1; 10 nucleotides line up with TRBD2. Germline V gene sequence: CDR1 SGHRS, CDR2 YFSETQ. The V segment lost 6 bases and the J segment 9 bases; nucleotides outside the gene matches: 6. The CDR3 is 13 residues long. This CDR3 reads CASTLAGGFEQFF. CDR3 nucleotides: TGCGCCAGCACCTTAGCGGGGGGTTTTGAGCAGTTCTTC.

This clone was picked up a small number of times. The V and J genes are TRBV3-1 (or the pseudogene TRBV3-2) and TRBJ2-7; 11 bases map to TRBD1. Per germline, CDR1 LGHDT and CDR2 YNNKEL (reference sequence). J was trimmed by 6 bases and V by 5 bases; bases with no gene match: 6. This CDR3 is 14 amino acids long. The CDR3 loop is CASSARDRGGEQYF. CDR3 nucleotide sequence: TGTGCCAGCAGCGCCAGGGACAGGGGGGGCGAGCAGTACTTC.

The chain uses TRBV11-2 and TRBJ2-7; 14 bases map to TRBD2. Germline V gene data show CDR1 as SGHAT and CDR2 as FQNNGV. This CDR3 is 18 amino acids long. V shed 5 bases, J shed 4 bases, and the junction held 13 bases outside the gene matches. CDR3 in amino acids: CASSPLWTSGRRRYEQYF. The DNA for the CDR3 is TGTGCCAGCAGCCCCCTTTGGACTAGCGGGAGGAGAAGGTACGAGCAGTACTTC.